These 25 T cell receptor beta chains were all obtained from the same sample, sequenced in a study of T cell responses to AZD1222 COVID-19 vaccine. TCRdb's copy holds only in-frame clones and misses some; the assay was immunoSEQ multiplex PCR. The sample lists 110,000 or so clones, 70% to 90% occurring once. Sequences were derived from peripheral blood, sampled 28 days after the second AZD1222 dose. The receptor source for this set is an adult who received the AZD1222 COVID-19 vaccine.

The chain carries TRBV27 and TRBJ2-7; D is perhaps TRBD2 (6 bases). This CDR3 is 14 amino acids long. CDR1 is MNHEY and CDR2 is SMNVEV in the germline V gene (reference sequence). The ends were cut back, 5 bases at V and 2 bases at J, with 13 bases in the middle. The chain's CDR3 is CASSSGLRAYEQYF. The DNA of the CDR3 is TGTGCCAGCAGTAGCGGACTAAGAGCCTACGAGCAGTACTTC.

This clone was recorded once. The V call is TRBV25-1, the J call TRBJ2-7; no reliable D call. The V gene's germline CDR1 is MGHDK and CDR2 SYGVNS. V was clipped by 10 bases and J by 4 bases, with 8 bases between them. The CDR3 is made up of 10 amino acids. The CDR3 spells CATRSYEQYF. The DNA for the CDR3 is TGTGCCACCAGAAGTTACGAGCAGTACTTC.

J is TRBJ2-1 and V is TRBV15; TRBD1 agrees at 8 bases. The length of the CDR3 is 14 residues. After removal of 5 bases from V and 2 bases from J, the junction contained 2 bases not matched to a gene. Looked up from germline, CDR1 is LNHNV and CDR2 is YYDKDF (reference sequence). The CDR3: CATSPDRAYNEQFF. For the CDR3, the DNA is TGTGCCACCAGCCCGGACAGGGCCTACAATGAGCAGTTCTTC.

This sequence joins TRBV4-1 and TRBJ1-3; no clear D gene. This CDR3 has 16 amino acids. Germline V gene sequence: CDR1 MGHRA, CDR2 YSYEKL. With 3 bases removed from V and 0 bases from J, the gap between germline ends came to 12 bases. CDR3 region: CASSQALVNSGNTIYF. The CDR3 coding sequence is TGCGCCAGCAGCCAGGCCCTCGTGAACTCTGGAAACACCATATATTTT.

This clone was observed a few times. The chain carries TRBV6-2 or TRBV6-3 and TRBJ1-4; no reliable D call. CDR3 length: 14 residues. Looked up from germline, CDR1 is MNHEY and CDR2 is SVGEGT. Trimming took 6 bases from V and 7 from J, leaving 15 bases between them. The CDR3 region is CASSNPGESEKLFF. The CDR3 DNA reads as TGTGCCAGCAGCAATCCAGGAGAGAGTGAAAAACTGTTTTTT.

The chain links TRBV5-4 to TRBJ2-5; tentatively, D is TRBD1 or TRBD2 (5 bases each). V was cut by 1 base and J by 3 bases, with 10 bases left in between. From germline, CDR1 is SGHNT and CDR2 YYREEE (reference sequence). The CDR3 is 14 amino acids. CDR3 DNA sequence: TGTGCCAGCAGCTTGTTGGGACGAAAAGAGACCCAGTACTTC. It yields the protein CASSLLGRKETQYF.

This chain joins TRBV2 and TRBJ1-2; possible D gene TRBD1, 5 bases. The CDR3 has 13 residues. V was trimmed by 7 bases and J by 9 bases, leaving 18 bases between them. Germline assignment: CDR1 SNHLY and CDR2 FYNNEI. CDR3 sequence reads: CASTLEGRPRYTF. In DNA, the CDR3 is TGTGCCAGCACCCTAGAGGGGCGGCCACGCTACACCTTC.

The chain combines TRBV7-9 with TRBJ1-4, with D possibly TRBD1 on 5 matching bases. Between the trimmed V and J ends, which lost 0 bases and 8 bases, there was a span of 16 bases. The CDR3 is 16 amino acids. CDR1 SEHNR and CDR2 FQNEAQ come from the germline V gene (reference sequence). CDR3 nucleotides: TGTGCCAGCAGCTTAGCATCGGGCAGGGATGTGGAAAAACTGTTTTTT. Its protein product is CASSLASGRDVEKLFF. The full variable domain, with the rest looked up from reference TRBV7-9 and TRBJ1-4, is DTGVSQNPRHKITKRGQNVTFRCDPISEHNRLYWYRQTLGQGPEFLTYFQNEAQLEKSRLLSDRFSAERPKGSFSTLEIQRTEQGDSAMYLCASSLASGRDVEKLFFGSGTQLSVL.

This rearrangement joins TRBV6-5 to TRBJ1-5, with TRBD1 as a possible D gene (5 bases). Between the trimmed V and J ends, which lost 2 bases and 1 base, there was a span of 6 bases. The CDR3 has 14 amino acids. Germline CDR1 MNHEY, CDR2 SVGAGI. CDR3 nucleotide sequence: TGTGCCAGCAGTTACCGACAGAGCAATCAGCCCCAGCATTTT. Protein product: CASSYRQSNQPQHF.

Of note for this clone: Other DNA sequences in this sample translate to the same CDR3. The CDR3 is CASSLGGYGYTF. In nucleotides, the CDR3 is TGTGCCAGCAGTTTAGGGGGATATGGCTACACCTTC. V is TRBV28 and J is TRBJ1-2; maybe TRBD1 (5 bases). Germline V gives CDR1 MDHEN, CDR2 SYDVKM. The V end was cut by 2 bases, the J end by 5 bases, with 6 bases between. This CDR3 is built from 12 residues.

The chain couples TRBV6-5 to TRBJ2-1; TRBD2 aligns across 8 bases. CDR1 is MNHEY and CDR2 is SVGAGI in the germline V gene. This CDR3 spans 12 amino acids. Trimming removed 5 bases from V and 9 bases from J; junction bases left unmatched: 3. CDR3 nucleotides: TGTGCCAGCAGTCAACGGGGGGGTGAGCAGTTCTTC. Translation: CASSQRGGEQFF.

This clone was seen a few times. The chain carries TRBV7-8 and TRBJ1-1; 9 nucleotides align to TRBD1. The germline V gene has CDR1 SGHVS and CDR2 FQNEAQ. Losses at the gene ends were 5 bases for V and 3 bases for J; bases not matched to a gene: 10. The CDR3 totals 16 residues. The CDR3 spells CASSLWTGVKYTEAFF. The CDR3 DNA follows: TGTGCCAGCAGCCTCTGGACAGGGGTTAAGTACACTGAAGCTTTCTTT.

V and J are TRBV7-8 and TRBJ1-5, with D possibly being TRBD1 (5 bases). Germline V gene sequence: CDR1 SGHVS, CDR2 FQNEAQ. V lost 6 bases and J lost 2, with 17 bases in between. This CDR3 is 16 amino acids long. CDR3 loop: CASRNGGGFGNQPQHF. The CDR3 nucleotides read TGTGCCAGCAGGAACGGCGGGGGATTCGGCAATCAGCCCCAGCATTTT. Complete variable domain (other parts from reference TRBV7-8 and TRBJ1-5): GAGVSQSPRYKVAKRGQDVALRCDPISGHVSLFWYQQALGQGPEFLTYFQNEAQLDKSGLPSDRFFAERPEGSVSTLKIQRTQQEDSAVYLCASRNGGGFGNQPQHFGDGTRLSIL.

The chain uses TRBV18 and TRBJ1-1, with 12 bases matching TRBD1. The CDR3 contains 18 residues. Germline lookup yields CDR1 KGHSH and CDR2 LQKENI. With V trimmed by 2 bases and J by 1 base, 8 bases remained unmatched. CDR3 nucleotides: TGTGCCAGCTCACCAGCACCGGGACAGGGGGCGAAGAACACTGAAGCTTTCTTT. Its translation is CASSPAPGQGAKNTEAFF.

V and J are TRBV7-9 and TRBJ2-1, with 8 nucleotides matching TRBD1. CDR1 is SEHNR, CDR2 FQNEAQ, per germline (reference sequence). The trim removed 3 bases at V and 9 bases at J, leaving 10 bases unmatched. The CDR3 has 15 residues. CDR3 coding DNA: TGTGCCAGCAGCTTGAGGTCGGACAGGGACGCTGAGCAGTTCTTC. This gives the protein CASSLRSDRDAEQFF.

Only one count was recorded for this clone. The chain combines TRBV2 with TRBJ1-1, with D possibly TRBD1 on 5 matching bases. The length of the CDR3 is 13 residues. With 0 bases removed from V and 8 bases from J, the gap between germline ends came to 10 bases. Germline V lookup: CDR1 SNHLY, CDR2 FYNNEI. In nucleotides, the CDR3 is TGTGCCAGCAGTGAAGCGGAGGGGCGGGAAGCTTTCTTT. This sequence encodes CASSEAEGREAFF. Based on the CDR3 plus reference TRBV2 and TRBJ1-1, the full variable domain is EPEVTQTPSHQVTQMGQEVILRCVPISNHLYFYWYRQILGQKVEFLVSFYNNEISEKSEIFDDQFSVERPDGSNFTLKIRSTKLEDSAMYFCASSEAEGREAFFGQGTRLTVV.

This clone was seen a single time. The V call is TRBV19, the J call TRBJ2-5, with D maybe TRBD2 (5 bases). The CDR3 is 14 amino acids. The V gene's germline CDR1 is LNHDA and CDR2 SQIVND (reference sequence). Trimming left V 3 bases short and J 5 bases short, with 13 bases between. As DNA, the CDR3 is TGTGCCAGTAGTATGAGGTTCGGCGGGGAGACCCAGTACTTC. Amino acid sequence: CASSMRFGGETQYF.

The V and J genes are TRBV5-5 and TRBJ1-1, with no clear D. The CDR3 extends over 14 amino acids. Germline V gene lookup returns CDR1 SGHKS and CDR2 YYEKEE (reference sequence). V was trimmed by 5 bases and J by 2 bases, leaving 13 bases between them. The CDR3 protein is CASSSIEANTEAFF. For the CDR3, the DNA is TGTGCCAGCAGTTCAATTGAGGCTAACACTGAAGCTTTCTTT.

The V call is TRBV5-5, the J call TRBJ2-1, with D perhaps matching TRBD1 or TRBD2 (5 bases each). The CDR3 covers 15 residues. V shed 1 base and J shed 3 bases, with 11 bases lying between them. Germline values: CDR1 SGHKS, CDR2 YYEKEE (reference sequence). The CDR3 DNA reads as TGTGCCAGCAGCTTGAGGGACGGATACTACAATGAGCAGTTCTTC. It encodes CASSLRDGYYNEQFF.

This clone was found once. The J gene is TRBJ2-7, the V gene TRBV5-4; D is uncertain. Trimming took 2 bases from V and 1 from J, leaving 7 bases between them. The CDR3 is 13 amino acids. Germline assignment: CDR1 SGHNT and CDR2 YYREEE (reference sequence). CDR3: CASSFIGSYEQYF. CDR3 bases: TGTGCCAGCAGCTTTATAGGGTCCTACGAGCAGTACTTC.

The chain has TRBV24-1 and TRBJ1-4; no clear D. Germline V gives CDR1 KGHDR, CDR2 SFDVKD. The CDR3 has 10 amino acids. V gave up 6 bases and J gave up 11 bases, with 6 bases separating them. Here the CDR3 reads CATSFRKLFF. The CDR3 DNA reads TGTGCCACCAGTTTTCGGAAACTGTTTTTT.

This sequence joins TRBV28 and TRBJ2-7; 7 bases are shared with TRBD1. Germline lookup yields CDR1 MDHEN and CDR2 SYDVKM. Losses at the gene ends were 5 bases for V and 7 bases for J; bases not matched to a gene: 14. The CDR3 length is 15 residues. The CDR3, as DNA: TGTGCCAGCAGTCCGACAGGGTTGGGTTTGGGTGAGCAGTACTTC. Protein sequence: CASSPTGLGLGEQYF.

There are a few counts of this clone. The chain links TRBV7-2 to TRBJ2-5, with D perhaps matching TRBD2 (6 bases). V was clipped by 3 bases and J by 4 bases, with 15 bases between them. Germline values: CDR1 SGHTA, CDR2 FQGNSA. The CDR3 has 15 residues. The CDR3 nucleotides are TGTGCCAGCAGCTTGCGCGGGGTAGGAAGAGAGACCCAGTACTTC. Its translation: CASSLRGVGRETQYF.

This rearrangement joins TRBV15 to TRBJ2-7; D is possibly TRBD2 (6 bases). This CDR3 region has 15 residues. V lost 8 bases to trimming and J lost 2 bases, with 19 bases between them. CDR1 and CDR2 (germline): LNHNV, YYDKDF (reference sequence). The CDR3 here is CATRDNLAYPYEQYF. CDR3 DNA sequence: TGTGCCACCCGAGACAATCTAGCGTACCCCTACGAGCAGTACTTC.

This clone was found a few times. The chain's CDR3 is CASSSGQGTYEQYF. The DNA for the CDR3 is TGTGCCAGCAGTTCAGGGCAGGGGACCTACGAGCAGTACTTC. The chain couples TRBV6-2 or TRBV6-3 to TRBJ2-7, with a possible D match to TRBD1 (6 bases). This CDR3 is built from 14 residues. Per the germline V gene, CDR1 is MNHEY and CDR2 is SVGEGT. Trimming took 4 bases from V and 2 from J, leaving 12 bases between them.